Described below is a single TCR beta chain sequence and its context. Original handling: Amplification of reference gene primers was used by the study to estimate nucleated cell counts. The method was immunoSEQ multiplex PCR; TCRdb's version includes in-frame clones alone and lacks a portion of them. V and J calls and clone size are copied from that table; D and trimming were computed from the DNA. The sample lists some 130,000 clones, roughly 84% seen once, with roughly 45% in the top ten. The sample is drawn from a study of blood T cell repertoires in COVID-19. At the level of the study: Samples representing acute and convalescent COVID-19 were sourced from the United States, Italy and Spain. PBMCs, B-cell-depleted T cells, or T cells provided the cDNA or gDNA that made up the material.

Unmatched junction bases numbered 9, after V lost 3 bases and J lost 6 bases. This CDR3 contains 16 residues. Germline V gene data show CDR1 as MNHEY and CDR2 as SMNVEV (reference sequence). Sequenced material: peripheral blood. The TCR originated in a human donor in a cohort sampled during active COVID-19. The V call is TRBV27, the J call TRBJ1-2; 11 nucleotides line up with TRBD1. The CDR3 spells CASSFQGQGVSHGYTF. DNA for the CDR3: TGTGCCAGCAGTTTTCAGGGACAGGGGGTCTCTCATGGCTACACCTTC.